The source of this TCR beta chain is a study of radiation and T cells in renal cell carcinoma. Study-level points and caveats: In blood, top tumor clones expanded by 2 weeks, shrinking by 4.

The V end was cut by 2 bases, the J end by 0 bases, with 11 bases between. This CDR3 region has 17 residues. From germline, CDR1 is WSHSY and CDR2 SAAADI. TCRdb keeps only in-frame clones here, not all; method: immunoSEQ multiplex PCR. This sample yields 100,000 to 150,000 clones, of which 82% are seen a single time; 2.5% to 3.5% belongs to the top ten. Note on this clone: Its antigen is unknown.

Time point given: baseline pretreatment blood. Treatment: 15 Gy SBRT to primary tumor, nephrectomy 4 weeks later. Radiation-treated patients gave blood at baseline, week 2 and week 4. This sequence originates from a woman aged 55-69 years with renal cell carcinoma. The specimen was blood, collected from a patient whose treatment included radiotherapy and nephrectomy. This chain links TRBV10-2 with TRBJ2-6; TRBD2 is a possible D gene (5 bases). CDR3 residues: CASSEGLWNSGANVLTF. CDR3 in DNA: TGCGCCAGCAGTGAGGGACTTTGGAACTCTGGGGCCAACGTCCTGACTTTC.